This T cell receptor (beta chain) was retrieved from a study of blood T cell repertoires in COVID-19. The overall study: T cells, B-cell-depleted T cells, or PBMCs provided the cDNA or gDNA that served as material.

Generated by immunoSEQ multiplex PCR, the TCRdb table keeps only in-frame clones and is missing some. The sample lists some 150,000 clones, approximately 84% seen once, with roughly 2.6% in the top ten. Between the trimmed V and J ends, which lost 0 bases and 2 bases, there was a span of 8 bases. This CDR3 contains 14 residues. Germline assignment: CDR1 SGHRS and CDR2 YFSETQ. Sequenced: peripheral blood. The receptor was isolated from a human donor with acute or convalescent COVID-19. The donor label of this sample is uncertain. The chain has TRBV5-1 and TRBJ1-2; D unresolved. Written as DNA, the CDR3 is TGCGCCAGCAGCTTGGACACGATAAACTATGGCTACACCTTC. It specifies CASSLDTINYGYTF.